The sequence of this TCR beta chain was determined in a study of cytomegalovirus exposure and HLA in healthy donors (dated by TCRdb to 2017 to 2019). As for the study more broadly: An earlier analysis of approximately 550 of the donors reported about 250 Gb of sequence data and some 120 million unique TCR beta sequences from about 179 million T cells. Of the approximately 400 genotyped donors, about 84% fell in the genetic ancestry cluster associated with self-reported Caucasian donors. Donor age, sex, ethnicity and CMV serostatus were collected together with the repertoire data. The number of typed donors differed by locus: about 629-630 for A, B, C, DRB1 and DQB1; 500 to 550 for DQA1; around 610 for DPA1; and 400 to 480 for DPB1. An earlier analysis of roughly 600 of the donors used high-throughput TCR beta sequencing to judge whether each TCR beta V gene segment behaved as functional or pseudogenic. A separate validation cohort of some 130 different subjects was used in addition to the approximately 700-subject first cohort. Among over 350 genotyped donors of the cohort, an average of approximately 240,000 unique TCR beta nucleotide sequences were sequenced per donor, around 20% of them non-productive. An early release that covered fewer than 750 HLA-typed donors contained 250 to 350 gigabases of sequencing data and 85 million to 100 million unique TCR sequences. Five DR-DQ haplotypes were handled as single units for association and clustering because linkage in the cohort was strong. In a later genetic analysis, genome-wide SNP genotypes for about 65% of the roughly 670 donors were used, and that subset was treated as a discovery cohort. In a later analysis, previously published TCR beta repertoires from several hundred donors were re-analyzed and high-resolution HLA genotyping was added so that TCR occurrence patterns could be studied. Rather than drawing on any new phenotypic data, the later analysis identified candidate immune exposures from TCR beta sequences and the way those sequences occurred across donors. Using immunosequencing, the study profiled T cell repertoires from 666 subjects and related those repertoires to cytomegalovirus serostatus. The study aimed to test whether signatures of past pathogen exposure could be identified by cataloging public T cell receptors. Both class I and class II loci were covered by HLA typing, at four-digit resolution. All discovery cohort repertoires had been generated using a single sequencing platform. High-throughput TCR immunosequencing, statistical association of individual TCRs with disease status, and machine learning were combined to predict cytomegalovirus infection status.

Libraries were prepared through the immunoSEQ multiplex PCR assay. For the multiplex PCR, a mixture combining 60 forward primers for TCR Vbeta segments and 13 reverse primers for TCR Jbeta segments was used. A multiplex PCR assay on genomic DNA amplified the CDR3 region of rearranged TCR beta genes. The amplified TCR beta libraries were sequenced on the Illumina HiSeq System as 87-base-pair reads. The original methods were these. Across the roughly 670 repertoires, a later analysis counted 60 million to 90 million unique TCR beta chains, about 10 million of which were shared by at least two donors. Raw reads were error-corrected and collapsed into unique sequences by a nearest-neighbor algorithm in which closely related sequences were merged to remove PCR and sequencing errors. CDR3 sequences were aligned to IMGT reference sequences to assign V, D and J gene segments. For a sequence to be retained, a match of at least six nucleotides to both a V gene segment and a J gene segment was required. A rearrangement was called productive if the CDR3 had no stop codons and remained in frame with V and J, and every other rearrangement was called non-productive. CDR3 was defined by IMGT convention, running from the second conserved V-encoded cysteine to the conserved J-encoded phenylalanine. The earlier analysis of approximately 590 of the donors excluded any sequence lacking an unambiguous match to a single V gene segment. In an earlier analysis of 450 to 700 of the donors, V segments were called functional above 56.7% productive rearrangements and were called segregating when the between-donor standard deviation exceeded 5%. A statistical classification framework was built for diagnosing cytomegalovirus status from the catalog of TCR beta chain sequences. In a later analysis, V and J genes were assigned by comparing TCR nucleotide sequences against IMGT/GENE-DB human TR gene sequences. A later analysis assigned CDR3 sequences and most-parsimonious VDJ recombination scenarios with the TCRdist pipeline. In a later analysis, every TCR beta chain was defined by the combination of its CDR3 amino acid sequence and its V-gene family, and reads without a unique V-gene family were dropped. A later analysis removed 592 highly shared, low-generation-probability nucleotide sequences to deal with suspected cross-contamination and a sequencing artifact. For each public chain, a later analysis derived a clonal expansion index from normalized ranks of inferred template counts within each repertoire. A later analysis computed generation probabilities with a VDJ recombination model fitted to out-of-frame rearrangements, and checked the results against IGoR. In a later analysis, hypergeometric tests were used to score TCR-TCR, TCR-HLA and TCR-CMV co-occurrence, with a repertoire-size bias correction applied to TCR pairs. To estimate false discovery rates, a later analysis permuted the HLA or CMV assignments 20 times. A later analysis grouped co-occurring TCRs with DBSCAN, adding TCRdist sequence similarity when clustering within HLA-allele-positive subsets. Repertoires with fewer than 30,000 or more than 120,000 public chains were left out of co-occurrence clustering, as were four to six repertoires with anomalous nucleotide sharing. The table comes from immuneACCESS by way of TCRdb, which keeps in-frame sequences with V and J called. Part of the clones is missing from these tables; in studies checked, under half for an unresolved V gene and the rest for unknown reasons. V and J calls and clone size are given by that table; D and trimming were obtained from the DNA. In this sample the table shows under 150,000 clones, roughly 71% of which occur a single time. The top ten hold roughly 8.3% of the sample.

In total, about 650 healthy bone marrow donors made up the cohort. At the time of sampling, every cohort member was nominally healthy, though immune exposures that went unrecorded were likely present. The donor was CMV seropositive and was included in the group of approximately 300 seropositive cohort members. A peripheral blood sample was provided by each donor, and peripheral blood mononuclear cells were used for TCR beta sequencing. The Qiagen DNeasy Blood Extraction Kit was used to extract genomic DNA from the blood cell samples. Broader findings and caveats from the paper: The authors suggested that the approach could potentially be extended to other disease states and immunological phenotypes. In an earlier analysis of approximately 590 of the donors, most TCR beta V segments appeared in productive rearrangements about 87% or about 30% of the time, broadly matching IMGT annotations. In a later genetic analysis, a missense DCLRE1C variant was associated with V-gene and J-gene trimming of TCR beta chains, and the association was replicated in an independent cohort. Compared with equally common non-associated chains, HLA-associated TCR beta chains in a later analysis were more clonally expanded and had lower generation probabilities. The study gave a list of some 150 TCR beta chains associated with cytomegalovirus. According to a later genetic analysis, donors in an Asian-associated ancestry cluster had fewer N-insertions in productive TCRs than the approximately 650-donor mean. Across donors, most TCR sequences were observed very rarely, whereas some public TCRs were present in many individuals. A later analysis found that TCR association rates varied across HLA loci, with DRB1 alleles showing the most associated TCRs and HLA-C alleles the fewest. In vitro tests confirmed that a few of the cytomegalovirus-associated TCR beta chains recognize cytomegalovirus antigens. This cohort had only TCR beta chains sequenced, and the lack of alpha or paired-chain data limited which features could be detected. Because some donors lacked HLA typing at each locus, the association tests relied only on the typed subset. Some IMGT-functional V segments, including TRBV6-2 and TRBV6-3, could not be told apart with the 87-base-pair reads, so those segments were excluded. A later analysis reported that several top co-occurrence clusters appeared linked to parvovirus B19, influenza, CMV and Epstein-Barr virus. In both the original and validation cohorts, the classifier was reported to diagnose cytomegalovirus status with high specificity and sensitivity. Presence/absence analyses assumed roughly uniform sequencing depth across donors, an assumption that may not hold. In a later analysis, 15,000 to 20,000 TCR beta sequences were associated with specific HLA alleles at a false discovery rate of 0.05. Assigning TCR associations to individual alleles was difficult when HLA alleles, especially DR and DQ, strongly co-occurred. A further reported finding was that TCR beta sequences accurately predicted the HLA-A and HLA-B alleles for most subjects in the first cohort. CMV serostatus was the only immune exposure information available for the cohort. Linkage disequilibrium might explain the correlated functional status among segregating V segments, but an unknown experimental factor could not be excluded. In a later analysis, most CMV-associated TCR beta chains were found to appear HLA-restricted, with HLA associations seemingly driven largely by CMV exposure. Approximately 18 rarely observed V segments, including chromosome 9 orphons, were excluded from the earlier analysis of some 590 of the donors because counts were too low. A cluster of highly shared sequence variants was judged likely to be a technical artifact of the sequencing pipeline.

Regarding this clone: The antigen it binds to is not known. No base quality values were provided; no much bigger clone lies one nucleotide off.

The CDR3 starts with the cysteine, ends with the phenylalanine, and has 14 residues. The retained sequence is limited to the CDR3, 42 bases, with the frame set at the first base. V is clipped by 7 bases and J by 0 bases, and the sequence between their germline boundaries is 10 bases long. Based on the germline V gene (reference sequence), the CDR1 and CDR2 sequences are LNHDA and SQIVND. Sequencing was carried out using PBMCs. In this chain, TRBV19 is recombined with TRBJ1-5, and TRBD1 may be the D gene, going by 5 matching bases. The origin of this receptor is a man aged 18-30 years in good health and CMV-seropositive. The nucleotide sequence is TGTGCCAGTATGGGGCAGTATAGCAATCAGCCCCAGCATTTT. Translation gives CASMGQYSNQPQHF.